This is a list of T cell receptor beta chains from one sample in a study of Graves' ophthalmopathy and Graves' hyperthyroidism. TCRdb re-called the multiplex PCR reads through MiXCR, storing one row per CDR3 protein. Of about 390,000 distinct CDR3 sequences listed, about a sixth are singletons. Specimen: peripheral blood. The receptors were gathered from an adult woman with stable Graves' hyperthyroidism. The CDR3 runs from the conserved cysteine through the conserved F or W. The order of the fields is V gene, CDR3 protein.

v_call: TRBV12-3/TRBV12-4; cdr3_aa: CASSLGVLNEQFF
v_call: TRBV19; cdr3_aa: CASSMTGHTGELFF
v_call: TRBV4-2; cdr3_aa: CASSHNRLTPYEQYF
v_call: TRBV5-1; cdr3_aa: CASSLEGSGNEQYF
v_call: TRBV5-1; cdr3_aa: CASSALGSENTEAFF
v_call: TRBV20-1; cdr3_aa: CSAKSGGVMETQYF
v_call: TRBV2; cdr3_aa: CASSPGAVTYEQYF
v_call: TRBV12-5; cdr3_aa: CASGLVKQGEHYF
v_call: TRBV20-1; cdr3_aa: CSARGPLGYGGDKNSNQPQHF
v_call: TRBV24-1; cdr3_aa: CATSDSADTSGQPQHF
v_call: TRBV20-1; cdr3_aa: CSAISGSETQYF